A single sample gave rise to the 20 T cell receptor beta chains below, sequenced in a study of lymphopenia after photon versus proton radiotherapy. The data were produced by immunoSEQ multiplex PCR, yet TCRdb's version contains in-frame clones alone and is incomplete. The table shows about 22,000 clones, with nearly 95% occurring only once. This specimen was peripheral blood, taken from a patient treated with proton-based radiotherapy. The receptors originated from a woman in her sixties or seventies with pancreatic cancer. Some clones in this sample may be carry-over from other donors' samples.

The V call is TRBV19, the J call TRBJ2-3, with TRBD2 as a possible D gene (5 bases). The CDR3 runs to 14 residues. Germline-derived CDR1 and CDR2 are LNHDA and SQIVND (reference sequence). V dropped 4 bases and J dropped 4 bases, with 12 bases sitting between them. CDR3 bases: TGTGCCAGTAGTAGCCGGGGAGACGCAGATACGCAGTATTTT. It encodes CASSSRGDADTQYF.

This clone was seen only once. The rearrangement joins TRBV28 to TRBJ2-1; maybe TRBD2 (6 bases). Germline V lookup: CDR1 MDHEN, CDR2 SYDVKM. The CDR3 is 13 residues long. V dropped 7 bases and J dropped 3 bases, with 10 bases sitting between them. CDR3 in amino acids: CASISAGYNEQFF. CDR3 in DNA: TGTGCCAGCATCTCAGCGGGCTACAATGAGCAGTTCTTC.

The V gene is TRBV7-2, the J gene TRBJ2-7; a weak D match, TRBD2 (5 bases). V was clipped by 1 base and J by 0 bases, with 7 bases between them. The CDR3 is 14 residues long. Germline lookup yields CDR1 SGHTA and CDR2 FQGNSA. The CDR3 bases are TGTGCCAGCAGCTTAGTAGCGTACTCCTACGAGCAGTACTTC. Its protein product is CASSLVAYSYEQYF. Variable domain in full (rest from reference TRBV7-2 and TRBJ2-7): GAGVSQSPSNKVTEKGKDVELRCDPISGHTALYWYRQSLGQGLEFLIYFQGNSAPDKSGLPSDRFSAERTGGSVSTLTIQRTQQEDSAVYLCASSLVAYSYEQYFGPGTRLTVT.

CDR3 loop: CSVDDRGGTEAFF. The CDR3 DNA reads TGCAGCGTTGACGACAGGGGTGGTACTGAAGCTTTCTTT. The rearrangement uses TRBV29-1 and TRBJ1-1, with TRBD1 identical over 8 bases. The V and J ends lost 3 bases and 5 bases, in that order; junction bases with no gene match: 5. The germline CDR1 and CDR2 sequences are SQVTM and ANQGSEA. The CDR3 covers 13 residues.

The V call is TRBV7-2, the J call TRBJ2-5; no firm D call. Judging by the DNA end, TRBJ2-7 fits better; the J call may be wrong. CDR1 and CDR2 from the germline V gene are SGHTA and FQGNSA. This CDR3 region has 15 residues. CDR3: CASSTQISSSYEQYF. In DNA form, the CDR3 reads TGTGCCAGCAGCACCCAGATAAGCTCCTCCTACGAGCAGTACTTC.

The CDR3, as DNA: TGCAGCGTTGCCCGCGACAGGGGTCCCTACGAGCAGTACTTC. This gives the protein CSVARDRGPYEQYF. The chain uses TRBV29-1 and TRBJ2-7, with 8 bases lining up with TRBD1. CDR3 size: 14 residues. Germline loops: CDR1 SQVTM, CDR2 ANQGSEA. V trimming: 4 bases; J trimming: 2 bases; junction bases outside the gene matches: 7.

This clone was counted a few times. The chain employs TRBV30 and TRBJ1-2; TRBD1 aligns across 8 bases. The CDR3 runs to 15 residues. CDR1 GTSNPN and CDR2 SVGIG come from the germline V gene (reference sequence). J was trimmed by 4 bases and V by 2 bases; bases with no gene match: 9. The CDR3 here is CAWSIGQGGSYGYTF. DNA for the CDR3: TGTGCCTGGAGTATAGGACAGGGCGGGAGCTATGGCTACACCTTC.

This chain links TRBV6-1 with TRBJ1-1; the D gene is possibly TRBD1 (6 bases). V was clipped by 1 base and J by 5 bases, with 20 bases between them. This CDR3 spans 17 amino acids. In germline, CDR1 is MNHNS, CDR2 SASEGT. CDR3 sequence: CASSEGRGAVIGTEAFF. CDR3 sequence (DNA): TGTGCCAGCAGTGAAGGGAGGGGGGCAGTAATCGGAACTGAAGCTTTCTTT.

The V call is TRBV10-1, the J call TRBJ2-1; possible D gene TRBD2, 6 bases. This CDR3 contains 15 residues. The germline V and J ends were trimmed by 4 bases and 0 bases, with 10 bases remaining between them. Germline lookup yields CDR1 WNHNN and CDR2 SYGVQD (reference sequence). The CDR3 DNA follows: TGCGCCAGCAGTGTGGAGGGGATCTCCTACAATGAGCAGTTCTTC. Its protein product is CASSVEGISYNEQFF.

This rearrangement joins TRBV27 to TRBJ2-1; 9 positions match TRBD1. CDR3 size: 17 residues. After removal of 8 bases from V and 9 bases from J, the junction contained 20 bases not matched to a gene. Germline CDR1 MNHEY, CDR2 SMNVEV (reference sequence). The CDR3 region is CASRYLTGTGTSAEQFF. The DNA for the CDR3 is TGTGCCAGCCGCTACCTGACCGGGACAGGGACGAGTGCTGAGCAGTTCTTC.

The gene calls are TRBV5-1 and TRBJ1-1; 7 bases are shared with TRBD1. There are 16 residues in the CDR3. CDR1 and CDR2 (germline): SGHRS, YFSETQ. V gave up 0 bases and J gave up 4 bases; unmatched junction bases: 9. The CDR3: CASSLDPTGSGTEAFF. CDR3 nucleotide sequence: TGCGCCAGCAGCTTGGACCCGACAGGGTCGGGCACTGAAGCTTTCTTT.

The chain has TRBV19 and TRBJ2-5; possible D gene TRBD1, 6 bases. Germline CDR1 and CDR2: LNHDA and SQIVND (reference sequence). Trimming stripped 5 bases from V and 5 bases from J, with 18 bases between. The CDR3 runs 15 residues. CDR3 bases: TGTGCCAGTAGTTTGGGGGCCAGCGTTACGGAGACCCAGTACTTC. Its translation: CASSLGASVTETQYF.

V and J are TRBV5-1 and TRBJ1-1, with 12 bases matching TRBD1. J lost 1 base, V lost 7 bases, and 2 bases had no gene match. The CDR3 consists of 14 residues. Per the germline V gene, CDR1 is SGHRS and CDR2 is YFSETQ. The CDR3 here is CASGTGGANTEAFF. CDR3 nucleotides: TGCGCCAGCGGGACAGGGGGCGCGAACACTGAAGCTTTCTTT.

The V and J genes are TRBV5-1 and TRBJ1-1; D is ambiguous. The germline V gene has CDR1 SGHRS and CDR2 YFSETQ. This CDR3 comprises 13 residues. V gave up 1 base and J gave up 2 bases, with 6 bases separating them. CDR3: CASSLQGNTEAFF. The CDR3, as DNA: TGCGCCAGCAGCTTGCAAGGAAACACTGAAGCTTTCTTT.

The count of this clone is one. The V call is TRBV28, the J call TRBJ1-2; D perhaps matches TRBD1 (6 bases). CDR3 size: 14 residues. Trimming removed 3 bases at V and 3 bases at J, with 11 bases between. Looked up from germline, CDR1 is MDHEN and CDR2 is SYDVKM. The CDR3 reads CASSLRGVYYGYTF. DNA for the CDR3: TGTGCCAGCAGTTTGAGGGGGGTCTACTATGGCTACACCTTC.

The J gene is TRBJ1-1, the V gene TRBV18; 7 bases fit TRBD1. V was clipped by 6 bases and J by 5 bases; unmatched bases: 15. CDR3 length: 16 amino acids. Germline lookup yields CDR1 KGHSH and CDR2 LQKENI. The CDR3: CASSEFRQGGRTEAFF. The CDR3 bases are TGTGCCAGCTCGGAGTTCAGACAGGGCGGGAGGACTGAAGCTTTCTTT.

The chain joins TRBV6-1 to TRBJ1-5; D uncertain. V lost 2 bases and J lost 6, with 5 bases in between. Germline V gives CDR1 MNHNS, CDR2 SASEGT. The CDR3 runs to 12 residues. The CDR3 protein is CASSEWGQPQHF. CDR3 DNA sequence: TGTGCCAGCAGTGAATGGGGTCAGCCCCAGCATTTT.

The CDR3 sequence is CASSIGQGSYNEQFF. The CDR3 nucleotides read TGTGCCAGCAGCATTGGACAGGGCTCCTACAATGAGCAGTTCTTC. The chain links TRBV7-2 to TRBJ2-1, with TRBD1 matching over 8 bases. V was pared by 5 bases and J by 0 bases, with 3 bases of the junction left unmatched. Germline lookup yields CDR1 SGHTA and CDR2 FQGNSA. The CDR3 totals 15 residues.

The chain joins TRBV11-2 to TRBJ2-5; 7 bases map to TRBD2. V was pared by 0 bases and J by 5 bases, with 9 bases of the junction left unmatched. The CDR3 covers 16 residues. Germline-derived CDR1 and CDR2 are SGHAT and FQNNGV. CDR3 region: CASSLDHWGEGETQYF. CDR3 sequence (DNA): TGTGCCAGCAGCTTAGATCATTGGGGGGAGGGGGAGACCCAGTACTTC.

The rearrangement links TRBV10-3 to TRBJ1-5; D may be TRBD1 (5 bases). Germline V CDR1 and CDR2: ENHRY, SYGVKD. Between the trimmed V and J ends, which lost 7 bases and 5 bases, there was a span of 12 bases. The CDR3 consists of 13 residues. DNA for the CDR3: TGTGCCATCAAATGGGGGGAGGATCAGCCCCAGCATTTT. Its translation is CAIKWGEDQPQHF.